This TCR beta chain was obtained from a study of blood T cells in healthy people across ages. Findings and caveats of the study: No conclusive comparison of naive versus antigen-experienced cells was possible with unsorted PBMCs.

A second PCR, run for roughly 7 to 11 cycles, used a sample-barcoded 5' primer plus a J-beta primer mix. TCRdb reprocessed the 5' RACE reads with MiXCR, giving one entry per CDR3 protein. The sample consists of approximately 800,000 distinct CDR3 sequences, roughly 50% of them appearing once. Every donor gave 8 to 10 milliliters of peripheral blood. Samples each yielded at least 6 micrograms of total RNA. This clonotype was observed a few times. As yet, its antigen is unknown. The sample taken for sequencing was blood. The receptor was derived from a man at least 80 years old in good health.

The CDR3 loop is CASSQEGVGQGFPYEQYF. CDR3 DNA sequence: TGTGCCAGCAGCCAAGAAGGGGTGGGTCAGGGGTTTCCCTACGAGCAGTACTTC. The chain combines TRBV4-2 with TRBJ2-7, with TRBD1 as a possible D gene (6 bases). The germline V and J ends were trimmed by 0 bases and 2 bases, with 20 bases remaining between them. CDR1 is LGHNA, CDR2 YNFKEQ, per germline. There are 18 residues in the CDR3.